These T cell receptor beta chains were read from a single sample in a study of T cell responses to AZD1222 COVID-19 vaccine. Repertoires were generated with immunoSEQ multiplex PCR, while TCRdb's copy carries only in-frame clones and drops some. In the table there are around 150,000 clones, about 93% of which are singletons. Source: peripheral blood, taken 28 days after the second AZD1222 dose. The receptor source for this set is an adult who received the AZD1222 COVID-19 vaccine. Each CDR3 is given without its conserved first and last residue. Part of the rows lack a size; the others show once, few, many or a class for expanded clones.

CDR3 protein | J gene | clone size | V gene
ASRPTGTDEQF | TRBJ2-1 | - | TRBV27
ASSPQRGTGTGELF | TRBJ2-2 | - | TRBV5-1
ASSSIGRNTGELF | TRBJ2-2 | - | TRBV7-9
ASSQDLNSPLH | TRBJ1-6 | - | TRBV3-1/TRBV3-2
ASSLRDRGRDETQY | TRBJ2-5 | - | TRBV7-9
ASSSTSGETQY | TRBJ2-5 | - | TRBV11-2
ATSDVMTGAGEQF | TRBJ2-1 | - | TRBV24-1
ASGLVLGRPSGNTIY | TRBJ1-3 | - | TRBV12-5
ASRNSARGFGYT | TRBJ1-2 | few | TRBV3-1/TRBV3-2
ASSLMAGTNTGELF | TRBJ2-2 | - | TRBV7-3
ATSRVRGLTFNQPQH | TRBJ1-5 | - | TRBV15
AWSVPRGTQPQH | TRBJ1-5 | - | TRBV30
ASTDRAKNTEAF | TRBJ1-1 | - | TRBV2
ASSFPTGGSANYGYT | TRBJ1-2 | - | TRBV11-2
ASSFDRTGNYGYT | TRBJ1-2 | - | TRBV28
ASTLGLSFYNEQF | TRBJ2-1 | - | TRBV4-1
ASSQADRDLETQY | TRBJ2-5 | - | TRBV4-1
ASSPTRSHNSPLH | TRBJ1-6 | - | TRBV18
ASSNGVFQETQY | TRBJ2-5 | - | TRBV6-5
ASSEDVTSGNTIY | TRBJ1-3 | few | TRBV6-1
AWSGQGRSSPLH | TRBJ1-6 | once | TRBV30
ASSLPTGSFFDEQF | TRBJ2-1 | - | TRBV5-6
ASNPEAGQPQH | TRBJ1-5 | - | TRBV4-1
ASSFASGTGSYEQY | TRBJ2-7 | - | TRBV11-2
ASTDSGTGVSPLH | TRBJ1-6 | - | TRBV6-6
ASSTPGKPLH | TRBJ1-6 | - | TRBV6-5
ASSFPTMNTEAF | TRBJ1-1 | - | TRBV28
ASSHTGYGNTIY | TRBJ1-3 | once | TRBV4-1
AWSLGQGYT | TRBJ1-2 | - | TRBV30
ASRTGWGTEAF | TRBJ1-1 | few | TRBV2
ASSLAFENSGANVLT | TRBJ2-6 | - | TRBV7-2
ASSKGPNTEAF | TRBJ1-1 | - | TRBV19
AIMGASRQAKNIQY | TRBJ2-4 | - | TRBV27
ASSFKTGGAGYGYT | TRBJ1-2 | - | TRBV7-8